What follows are 17 T cell receptor beta chains derived from one specimen sequenced in a study of cytomegalovirus exposure and HLA in healthy donors. Primers included in the PCR were 60 Vbeta and 13 Jbeta primers. Clones were read by immunoSEQ multiplex PCR, and TCRdb kept only the in-frame ones, dropping some. The sample carries about 160,000 clones, 80% recorded once. The specimen sequenced was PBMCs. The receptors were sampled from a man in his thirties or forties in good health and CMV-seronegative.

This rearrangement joins TRBV7-8 to TRBJ2-3; the match to TRBD2 covers 8 bases. The CDR3 runs 18 residues. V shed 5 bases and J 1 base; nucleotides not matched to a gene: 14. CDR1 and CDR2 (germline): SGHVS, FQNEAQ. CDR3 DNA: TGTGCCAGCAGCGCCCCGGGGGGTAGCGGGGCCCGCACAGATACGCAGTATTTT. Its translation: CASSAPGGSGARTDTQYF.

This clone was picked up a small number of times. The chain couples TRBV19 to TRBJ1-1; D possibly corresponds to TRBD1 (6 bases). The V gene's germline CDR1 is LNHDA and CDR2 SQIVND (reference sequence). CDR3 length equals 14 residues. Trimming removed 9 bases from V and 1 base from J, with 15 bases in between. The CDR3 sequence: CASTWGPQNTEAFF. Here the CDR3 DNA reads TGTGCCAGCACCTGGGGGCCCCAGAACACTGAAGCTTTCTTT. Filled out from reference TRBV19 and TRBJ1-1, the complete variable domain reads DGGITQSPKYLFRKEGQNVTLSCEQNLNHDAMYWYRQDPGQGLRLIYYSQIVNDFQKGDIAEGYSVSREKKESFPLTVTSAQKNPTAFYLCASTWGPQNTEAFFGQGTRLTVV.

The V and J genes are TRBV18 and TRBJ1-2; a possible D gene is TRBD1 (6 bases). Per germline, CDR1 KGHSH and CDR2 LQKENI. The germline V and J ends were trimmed by 4 bases and 2 bases, with 11 bases remaining between them. The CDR3 length is 14 residues. CDR3: CASSQETGNYGYTF. CDR3 bases: TGTGCCAGCTCACAGGAGACAGGCAACTATGGCTACACCTTC. Full variable domain (missing parts from reference TRBV18 and TRBJ1-2): NAGVMQNPRHLVRRRGQEARLRCSPMKGHSHVYWYRQLPEEGLKFMVYLQKENIIDESGMPKERFSAEFPKEGPSILRIQQVVRGDSAAYFCASSQETGNYGYTFGSGTRLTVV.

V and J are TRBV18 and TRBJ2-7, with D perhaps matching TRBD1 (6 bases). Trimming pared 0 bases from V and 0 bases from J, leaving 15 bases between. The germline V gene has CDR1 KGHSH and CDR2 LQKENI. The CDR3 extends over 17 amino acids. This chain's CDR3 is CASSPPSIQDSSYEQYF. CDR3 DNA sequence: TGTGCCAGCTCACCACCGTCGATTCAGGACAGCTCCTACGAGCAGTACTTC.

The chain employs TRBV2 and TRBJ1-1, with TRBD1 matching 7 bases. Germline-derived CDR1 and CDR2 are SNHLY and FYNNEI. This CDR3 spans 12 amino acids. V gave up 6 bases and J gave up 7 bases; unmatched junction bases: 5. For the CDR3, the DNA is TGTGCCAGCAGGGGGGACAGTTTTGAAGCTTTCTTT. It encodes CASRGDSFEAFF.

The chain carries TRBV4-1 and TRBJ1-3, with D possibly being TRBD1 (5 bases). Trimming left V 4 bases short and J 4 bases short, with 17 bases between. The CDR3 runs to 16 residues. Germline CDR1 is MGHRA and CDR2 is YSYEKL. The CDR3: CASSLLDNRAGNTIYF. The CDR3 DNA reads as TGCGCCAGCAGCCTTCTGGACAACCGGGCAGGAAACACCATATATTTT.

In this sample, this clone turned up a few times. The V and J genes are TRBV14 and TRBJ1-1, with D possibly matching TRBD1 (5 bases). The CDR3 has 15 residues. Per germline, CDR1 SGHDN and CDR2 FVKESK. Trimming removed 2 bases from V and 4 bases from J, with 14 bases in between. The chain's CDR3 is CASSQYAGGTTEAFF. Here the CDR3 DNA reads TGTGCCAGCAGCCAATATGCCGGGGGTACCACTGAAGCTTTCTTT.

A single count supports this clone. The chain employs TRBV30 and TRBJ2-3; no firm D call. The germline V gene encodes CDR1 GTSNPN and CDR2 SVGIG (reference sequence). The germline V and J ends were trimmed by 0 bases and 5 bases, with 6 bases remaining between them. This CDR3 is 12 amino acids long. The CDR3 bases are TGTGCCTGGAGTGTACGGTTAGATACGCAGTATTTT. Translating gives CAWSVRLDTQYF.

This clone was counted only a few times. The rearrangement joins TRBV13 to TRBJ2-3; a possible D gene is TRBD1 (5 bases). The CDR3 totals 15 residues. CDR1 and CDR2 from the germline V gene are PRHDT and FYEKMQ (reference sequence). Trimming took off 1 base at V and 1 base at J, with 9 bases between the two ends. The CDR3: CASSLEGRGTDTQYF. The CDR3 DNA sequence: TGTGCCAGCAGCTTAGAGGGGCGCGGCACAGATACGCAGTATTTT.

CDR3: CASSEWGLAEGREQYF. The CDR3 DNA reads as TGTGCCAGCAGTGAATGGGGACTAGCGGAGGGGCGCGAGCAGTACTTC. This chain links TRBV6-1 with TRBJ2-7; 11 bases fit TRBD2. Trimming cost V 2 bases and J 6 bases; bases outside gene matches: 9. The CDR3 is 16 amino acids. The germline V gene encodes CDR1 MNHNS and CDR2 SASEGT.

This sequence joins TRBV21-1 and TRBJ1-2; the DNA was not used to check the table's D call, TRBD1. TRBV21-1 is an annotated pseudogene. This CDR3 has 13 residues. This CDR3 reads CASSKQGIGGYTF. Here the CDR3 DNA reads TGTGCCAGCAGTAAACAGGGTATAGGTGGCTACACCTTC.

The V call is TRBV27, the J call TRBJ2-7; TRBD2 agrees at 12 bases. CDR1 and CDR2 (germline): MNHEY, SMNVEV (reference sequence). Trimming at V came to 4 bases and at J to 3 bases, leaving 10 bases not matched to a gene. This CDR3 comprises 17 residues. CDR3 DNA sequence: TGTGCCAGCAGTTCAAGACTAGCGGGAGCGGGAGACTACGAGCAGTACTTC. Amino acid sequence: CASSSRLAGAGDYEQYF.

This chain links TRBV28 with TRBJ1-6; TRBD1 agrees at 9 bases. Trimming cost V 5 bases and J 9 bases; bases outside gene matches: 14. The CDR3 spans 17 residues. CDR1 and CDR2 (germline): MDHEN, SYDVKM. As DNA, the CDR3 is TGTGCCAGCAGTCCCTACTCCGGGACAGGGTGGCGTTCACCCCTCCACTTT. Its translation is CASSPYSGTGWRSPLHF. Filled out from reference TRBV28 and TRBJ1-6, the complete variable domain reads DVKVTQSSRYLVKRTGEKVFLECVQDMDHENMFWYRQDPGLGLRLIYFSYDVKMKEKGDIPEGYSVSREKKERFSLILESASTNQTSMYLCASSPYSGTGWRSPLHFGNGTRLTVT.

The genes are TRBV7-3 and TRBJ1-1; D perhaps matches TRBD1 (5 bases). The length of the CDR3 is 15 residues. Germline values: CDR1 SGHTA, CDR2 FQGTGA. V was cut by 2 bases and J by 6 bases, with 16 bases left in between. CDR3 nucleotide sequence: TGTGCCAGCAGCTTACGTGGTGGGGGGTACGCTGAAGCTTTCTTT. Translated: CASSLRGGGYAEAFF. The full variable domain, in which reference TRBV7-3 and TRBJ1-1 provide the parts outside the CDR3, is GAGVSQTPSNKVTEKGKYVELRCDPISGHTALYWYRQSLGQGPEFLIYFQGTGAADDSGLPNDRFFAVRPEGSVSTLKIQRTERGDSAVYLCASSLRGGGYAEAFFGQGTRLTVV.

This chain links TRBV5-6 with TRBJ1-1; the D is unclear. The CDR3 extends over 13 amino acids. The V and J ends lost 5 bases and 1 base respectively, with 9 bases between them. Germline lookup yields CDR1 SGHDT and CDR2 YYEEEE. DNA for the CDR3: TGTGCCAGCAGACAAGCAGGGAACACTGAAGCTTTCTTT. It translates to CASRQAGNTEAFF.

The chain uses TRBV9 and TRBJ2-7, with 8 bases matching TRBD1. V lost 4 bases to trimming and J lost 5 bases; unmatched junction nucleotides: 5. The V gene's germline CDR1 is SGDLS and CDR2 YYNGEE. This CDR3 has 13 residues. The CDR3 DNA follows: TGTGCCAGCAGCCCACCGACAGGGGACGAGCAGTACTTC. This encodes CASSPPTGDEQYF. Using reference TRBV9 and TRBJ2-7 for the parts outside the CDR3, the full variable domain is DSGVTQTPKHLITATGQRVTLRCSPRSGDLSVYWYQQSLDQGLQFLIQYYNGEERAKGNILERFSAQQFPDLHSELNLSSLELGDSALYFCASSPPTGDEQYFGPGTRLTVT.

The CDR3 reads CASSPGTGSGEEQYF. In nucleotides, the CDR3 is TGTGCCAGCTCCCCCGGGACAGGATCGGGCGAGGAGCAGTACTTC. The rearrangement uses TRBV18 and TRBJ2-7, with TRBD1 matching 8 bases. Per the germline V gene, CDR1 is KGHSH and CDR2 is LQKENI. The CDR3 totals 15 residues. The trim removed 6 bases at V and 7 bases at J, leaving 14 bases unmatched.